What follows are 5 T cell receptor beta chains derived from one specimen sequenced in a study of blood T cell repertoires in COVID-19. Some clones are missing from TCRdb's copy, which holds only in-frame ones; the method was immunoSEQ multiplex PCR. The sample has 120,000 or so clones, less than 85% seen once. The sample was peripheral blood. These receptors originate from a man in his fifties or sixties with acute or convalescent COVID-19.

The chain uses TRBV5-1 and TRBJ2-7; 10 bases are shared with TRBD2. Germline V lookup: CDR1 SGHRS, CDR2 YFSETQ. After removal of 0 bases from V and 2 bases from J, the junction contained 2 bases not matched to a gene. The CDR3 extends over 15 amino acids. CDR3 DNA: TGCGCCAGCAGCTTGGGCACTAGCGGGACCTACGAGCAGTACTTC. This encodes CASSLGTSGTYEQYF.

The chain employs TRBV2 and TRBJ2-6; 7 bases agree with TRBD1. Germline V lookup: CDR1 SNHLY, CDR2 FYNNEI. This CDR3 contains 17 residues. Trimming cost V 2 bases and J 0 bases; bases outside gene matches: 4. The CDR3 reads CASSEFAGGSGANVLTF. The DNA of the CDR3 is TGTGCCAGCAGTGAATTTGCAGGGGGCTCTGGGGCCAACGTCCTGACTTTC.

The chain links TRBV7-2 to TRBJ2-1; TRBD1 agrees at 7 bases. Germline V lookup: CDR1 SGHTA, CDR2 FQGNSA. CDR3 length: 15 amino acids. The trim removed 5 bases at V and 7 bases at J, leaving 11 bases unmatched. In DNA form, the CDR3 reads TGTGCCAGCAGCGTGCCGGGACAGCTATTAAATGAGCAGTTCTTC. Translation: CASSVPGQLLNEQFF.

CDR3 sequence reads: CASSFPGLEEWNYGYTF. CDR3 in DNA: TGTGCCAGCAGCTTTCCAGGGTTAGAGGAGTGGAACTATGGCTACACCTTC. This chain connects TRBV5-4 to TRBJ1-2; TRBD1 might be the D (5 bases). The germline V gene encodes CDR1 SGHNT and CDR2 YYREEE (reference sequence). CDR3 length: 17 amino acids. Trimming cost V 2 bases and J 2 bases, with 19 bases left between them.

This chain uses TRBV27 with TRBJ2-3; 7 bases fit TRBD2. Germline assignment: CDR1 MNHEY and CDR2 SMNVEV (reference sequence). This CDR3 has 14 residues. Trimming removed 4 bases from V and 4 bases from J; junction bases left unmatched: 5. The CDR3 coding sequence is TGTGCCAGCAGTTATGGGGGGGTGGCAGATACGCAGTATTTT. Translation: CASSYGGVADTQYF.